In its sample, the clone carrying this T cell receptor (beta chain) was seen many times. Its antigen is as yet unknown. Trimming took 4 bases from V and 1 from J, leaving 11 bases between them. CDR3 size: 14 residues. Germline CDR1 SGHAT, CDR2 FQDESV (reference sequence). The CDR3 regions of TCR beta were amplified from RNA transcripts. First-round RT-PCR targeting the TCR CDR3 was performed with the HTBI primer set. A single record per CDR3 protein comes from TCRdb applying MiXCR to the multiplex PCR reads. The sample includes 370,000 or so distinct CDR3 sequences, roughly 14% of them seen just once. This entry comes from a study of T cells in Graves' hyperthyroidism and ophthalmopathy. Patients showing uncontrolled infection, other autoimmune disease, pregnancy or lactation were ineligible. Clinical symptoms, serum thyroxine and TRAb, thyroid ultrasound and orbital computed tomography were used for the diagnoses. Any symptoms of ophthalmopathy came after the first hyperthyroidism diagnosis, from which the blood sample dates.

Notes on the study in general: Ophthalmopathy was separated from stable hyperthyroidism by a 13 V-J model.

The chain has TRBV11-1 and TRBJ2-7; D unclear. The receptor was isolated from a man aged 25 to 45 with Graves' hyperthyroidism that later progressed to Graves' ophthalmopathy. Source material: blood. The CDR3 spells CASSSTPGSYEQYF. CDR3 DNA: TGTGCCAGCAGCTCCACGCCCGGATCCTACGAGCAGTACTTC.